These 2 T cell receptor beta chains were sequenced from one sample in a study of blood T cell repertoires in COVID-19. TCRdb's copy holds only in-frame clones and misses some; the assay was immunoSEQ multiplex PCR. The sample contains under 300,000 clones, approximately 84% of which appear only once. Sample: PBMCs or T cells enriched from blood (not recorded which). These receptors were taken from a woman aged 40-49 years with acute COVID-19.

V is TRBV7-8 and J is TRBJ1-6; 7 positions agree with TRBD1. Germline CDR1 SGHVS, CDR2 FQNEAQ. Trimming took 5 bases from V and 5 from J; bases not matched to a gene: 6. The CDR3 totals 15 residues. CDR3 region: CASSTGTENNSPLHF. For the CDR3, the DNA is TGTGCCAGCAGCACCGGGACAGAAAATAATTCACCCCTCCACTTT.

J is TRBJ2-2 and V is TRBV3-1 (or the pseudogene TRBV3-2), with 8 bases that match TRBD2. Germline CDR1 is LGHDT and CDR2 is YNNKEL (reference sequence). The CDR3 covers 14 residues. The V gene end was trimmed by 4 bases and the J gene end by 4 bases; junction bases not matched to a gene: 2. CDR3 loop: CASSRAGGTGELFF. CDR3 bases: TGTGCCAGCAGCCGGGCGGGGGGCACCGGGGAGCTGTTTTTT.